These T cell receptor beta chains were read from a single sample in a study of radiotherapy plus CTLA-4 blockade in lung cancer. Only in-frame clones appear in the TCRdb table, and some are missing; sequencing was by immunoSEQ multiplex PCR. The repertoire holds more than 55,000 clones, around 80% seen once, with around 4.2% in the top ten. This material consisted of peripheral blood, taken from a patient treated with radiotherapy plus ipilimumab. These receptor sequences come from a human donor with non-small cell lung cancer who had a partial response to radiotherapy plus ipilimumab. Both conserved end residues are part of each CDR3. A D gene is named only where the DNA matches it firmly. Clone size appears in some rows only: once, few, many, or a class for an expanded clone.

TRBV4-2	-	-	TRBJ1-1	TGTGCCAGCAGCCAAGCGGGGGACCGACCAGAAGCTTTCTTT	CASSQAGDRPEAFF
TRBV5-4	-	few	TRBJ1-1	TGTGCCAGCAGCTTCATACAGGAGAACACTGAAGCTTTCTTT	CASSFIQENTEAFF
TRBV2	-	-	TRBJ2-1	TGTGCCAGCAGCGCTAGGACAAGCTACAATGAGCAGTTCTTC	CASSARTSYNEQFF
TRBV5-4	-	-	TRBJ1-1	TGTGCCAGCAGCACAGGGCCCGACACTGAAGCTTTCTTT	CASSTGPDTEAFF
TRBV2	TRBD1	-	TRBJ2-5	TGTGCCAGCAGTGAAAGAGGGACAGCACAAGAGACCCAGTACTTC	CASSERGTAQETQYF
TRBV27	TRBD1	few	TRBJ2-5	TGTGCCAGCAAACGACAGGGTAACCAAGAGACCCAGTACTTC	CASKRQGNQETQYF
TRBV7-8	TRBD2	-	TRBJ2-3	TGTGCCAGCAGCCTTCGACTAGCGGGGGCCCCAGATACGCAGTATTTT	CASSLRLAGAPDTQYF
TRBV9	-	-	TRBJ2-1	TGTGCCAGCAGCACCCCGGGGCAGGGGAATATTGAGCAGTTCTTC	CASSTPGQGNIEQFF
TRBV6-6	TRBD1	-	TRBJ2-1	TGTGCCAGCAGTTACTCGACAGGGGAGCGCAATGAGCAGTTCTTC	CASSYSTGERNEQFF
TRBV12-5	-	-	TRBJ2-5	TGTGCTAGTGGTCTTAAAGAGACCCAGTACTTC	CASGLKETQYF
TRBV2	-	-	TRBJ2-2	TGTGCCAGCAGTGAATCTGAGGGGGAGCTGTTTTTT	CASSESEGELFF
TRBV5-1	TRBD1	-	TRBJ2-3	TGCGCCAGCAGCCGAAAACCTACAGGGGGTCACGGCACAGATACGCAGTATTTT	CASSRKPTGGHGTDTQYF
TRBV2	TRBD1	-	TRBJ1-6	TGTGCCAGCAGTTGGGACAGGGCCAATTCACCCCTCCACTTT	CASSWDRANSPLHF
TRBV7-2	-	-	TRBJ2-1	TGTGCCAGCAGCAGGGGGCTCCCTGGGGGGAATGAGCAGTTCTTC	CASSRGLPGGNEQFF
TRBV2	TRBD2	-	TRBJ2-2	TGTGCCAGCAGTGCGGGGGGGGAGACCGGGGAGCTGTTTTTT	CASSAGGETGELFF
TRBV7-6	TRBD2	-	TRBJ2-5	TGTGCCAGCAGCTCGGGGACTAGCGGGGGTGGGACCCAGTACTTC	CASSSGTSGGGTQYF
TRBV5-5	-	-	TRBJ2-1	TGTGCCAGCAGCCCGGGAGAAGAGCAGTTCTTC	CASSPGEEQFF
TRBV9	-	-	TRBJ2-5	TGTGCCAGCAGCGTAGGGGGGGGCTGGGGTCGCGAGACCCAGTACTTC	CASSVGGGWGRETQYF
TRBV6-1	-	-	TRBJ1-2	TGTGCCAGCAGTGTCGACAGCTATGGCTACACCTTC	CASSVDSYGYTF
TRBV18	TRBD1	-	TRBJ2-7	TGTGCCAGCTCCGGGACAGCTTACGAGCAGTACTTC	CASSGTAYEQYF
TRBV5-6	TRBD1	-	TRBJ1-6	TGTGCCAGCAGCCCGAGGACAGGGGGCGGGAATTCACCCCTCCACTTT	CASSPRTGGGNSPLHF
TRBV5-1	TRBD1	-	TRBJ2-2	TGCGCCAGCAGCTTGGCCGCCAGGGGGCCCGGGGAGCTGTTTTTT	CASSLAARGPGELFF
TRBV15	TRBD2	-	TRBJ2-7	TGTGCCACCAGCAGAGCCTCGGGGGGCTACGAGCAGTACTTC	CATSRASGGYEQYF
TRBV6-4	-	-	TRBJ2-1	TGTGCCAGCAGTGACAACGTTATGGGGGCTCGGCAGTTCTTC	CASSDNVMGARQFF
TRBV6-1	-	-	TRBJ2-3	TGTGCCAGCAGTGAGGTCGGGACAGATACGCAGTATTTT	CASSEVGTDTQYF
TRBV7-2	TRBD1	-	TRBJ2-1	TGTGCCAGCAGCTTAAGGGGGACAGGGCTACTAGAGCAGTTCTTC	CASSLRGTGLLEQFF
TRBV10-3	TRBD2	-	TRBJ2-1	TGTGCCATCAGTGATCTGAGCGGGGGCTCGGTGAATGAGCAGTTCTTC	CAISDLSGGSVNEQFF
TRBV19	-	once	TRBJ1-5	TGTGCCAGTTGGGCTGGACATTATAGCAATCAGCCCCAGCATTTT	CASWAGHYSNQPQHF
TRBV29-1	-	-	TRBJ2-7	TGCAGCGTTGTCGTTCCAGGTGTTGAGCAGTACTTC	CSVVVPGVEQYF
TRBV5-6	-	-	TRBJ1-2	TGTGCCAGCAGCTTCGGGGACATTAACTATGGCTACACCTTC	CASSFGDINYGYTF
TRBV7-6	-	-	TRBJ1-4	TGTGCCAGCAGCTTACTTGGCAGAGCCCCGGCAGGGGAACTGTTTTTT	CASSLLGRAPAGELFF
TRBV5-6	TRBD1	-	TRBJ2-1	TGTGCCAGCAGCCCAGGGACAGCCTCCTACAATGAGCAGTTCTTC	CASSPGTASYNEQFF
TRBV5-4	-	-	TRBJ2-5	TGTGCCAGCAGCTTGGTCGGGCAGGGGGAGACCCAGTACTTC	CASSLVGQGETQYF
TRBV19	-	-	TRBJ1-2	TGTGCCAGTAGTATAGATGCCGCCGCGGCAGATTACTATGGCTACACCTTC	CASSIDAAAADYYGYTF
TRBV2	TRBD2	few	TRBJ2-5	TGTGCCAGCATGCGGGGAGGGGAGACCCAGTACTTC	CASMRGGETQYF
TRBV5-5	-	-	TRBJ1-2	TGTGCCAGCAGCTTGGATGTAGAACGAGACTACACCTTC	CASSLDVERDYTF